The 29 T cell receptor beta chains below all came from one sample that was sequenced in a study of immune reconstitution after stem cell transplant in scleroderma. TCRdb re-derived calls from the RT-PCR reads in MiXCR, one entry per CDR3 protein. The repertoire holds 2,000 to 3,000 distinct CDR3 sequences, with less than 8% as singletons. Sample collection occurred before or after autologous hematopoietic stem cell transplantation (not recorded which). These TCRs come from a female donor with systemic sclerosis.

This clonotype qualifies as medium-sized. The chain carries TRBV29-1 and TRBJ1-1; D unresolved. CDR1 and CDR2 (germline): SQVTM, ANQGSEA. The CDR3 loop spans 15 amino acids. Deletions cut 4 bases from V and 0 bases from J, with 15 bases between. The CDR3 reads CSVVREIYMNTEAFF. The CDR3 DNA follows: TGCAGCGTTGTAAGGGAGATATACATGAACACTGAAGCTTTCTTT.

This clonotype is labeled as medium-sized (0.01 to 0.1%). V and J are TRBV20-1 and TRBJ2-7; no reliable D call. This CDR3 contains 11 residues. Germline CDR1 and CDR2: DFQATT and SNEGSKA (reference sequence). The ends were cut back, 5 bases at V and 0 bases at J, with 5 bases in the middle. DNA of the CDR3: TGCAGTGCTTTAAACTCCTACGAGCAGTACTTC. This translates into CSALNSYEQYF.

This clonotype is classed as medium-sized. The rearrangement links TRBV7-2 to TRBJ2-1; TRBD1 agrees at 10 bases. Germline CDR1 reads SGHTA; CDR2 reads FQGNSA. V was pared by 1 base and J by 9 bases, with 9 bases of the junction left unmatched. This CDR3 is 16 amino acids long. In nucleotides, the CDR3 is TGTGCCAGCAGCTTAGGTCTGGGACAGGGGAGAGGTGAGCAGTTCTTC. Its translation is CASSLGLGQGRGEQFF.

This clonotype is termed medium-sized (0.01 to 0.1%). J is TRBJ1-1 and V is TRBV6-1; 10 positions match TRBD1. With 6 bases clipped from V and 4 bases from J, the junction kept 8 bases outside the gene matches. In germline, CDR1 is MNHNS, CDR2 SASEGT. This CDR3 is 15 amino acids long. The CDR3 nucleotides read TGTGCCAGCAGCGGGACAGGGGCTATGAGCACTGAAGCTTTCTTT. It specifies CASSGTGAMSTEAFF.

This clonotype occurred a few times. J is TRBJ1-2 and V is TRBV20-1; possibly TRBD1 for D (6 bases). Germline values: CDR1 DFQATT, CDR2 SNEGSKA (reference sequence). CDR3 length: 14 residues. The V gene lost 5 bases and the J gene lost 5 bases, with 18 bases spanning the gap. CDR3 in DNA: TGCAGTGCTGCGAATACAGGGCTTCTATATGGCTACACCTTC. The encoded protein is CSAANTGLLYGYTF.

This clonotype turned up a few times. The chain employs TRBV2 and TRBJ2-1; 11 bases agree with TRBD1. J was trimmed by 7 bases and V by 2 bases; bases with no gene match: 4. CDR3 length: 15 residues. Germline V gives CDR1 SNHLY, CDR2 FYNNEI. Written as DNA, the CDR3 is TGTGCCAGCAGTGAACCGGGACAGGGGGAAAATGAGCAGTTCTTC. Its protein is CASSEPGQGENEQFF.

This clonotype is categorized as medium-sized. The J gene is TRBJ2-3, the V gene TRBV29-1, with 8 bases fitting TRBD1. The CDR3 totals 16 residues. V dropped 5 bases and J dropped 1; count of bases not matched to a gene: 11. CDR1 and CDR2 from the germline V gene are SQVTM and ANQGSEA. The CDR3 DNA is TGCAGCGTTAGGACAGGGCAAGTGGTTGGCACAGATACGCAGTATTTT. Protein: CSVRTGQVVGTDTQYF.

This clonotype is medium-sized by share. The junction shows a germline mismatch at one end, possibly a read error. CDR3 region: CAGSPGAGVDSGANVLTF. The CDR3, as DNA: TGTGCCGGCAGCCCCGGGGCAGGGGTCGACTCTGGGGCCAACGTCCTGACTTTC. This chain connects TRBV7-2 to TRBJ2-6, with D maybe TRBD1 (6 bases). The CDR3 has 18 residues. CDR1 and CDR2 from the germline V gene are SGHTA and FQGNSA. Supplemented by reference TRBV7-2 and TRBJ2-6, the full variable domain reads GAGVSQSPSNKVTEKGKDVELRCDPISGHTALYWYRQSLGQGLEFLIYFQGNSAPDKSGLPSDRFSAERTGGSVSTLTIQRTQQEDSAVYLCAGSPGAGVDSGANVLTFGAGSRLTVL.

By sample share, this clonotype is medium-sized. The chain recombines TRBV23-1 with TRBJ1-1, with D possibly TRBD1 on 6 matching bases. TRBV23-1 falls under the ORF class, with uncertain function. The CDR3 runs 17 residues. The ends were cut back, 2 bases at V and 4 bases at J, with 20 bases in the middle. The CDR3 DNA is TGCGCCAGCAGTCAAGACCAGGGGCCAGCTATGATCACTGAAGCTTTCTTT. Translation gives CASSQDQGPAMITEAFF.

The chain joins TRBV20-1 to TRBJ1-5; perhaps TRBD1 as D (6 bases). Per germline, CDR1 DFQATT and CDR2 SNEGSKA (reference sequence). V lost 6 bases and J lost 0, with 15 bases in between. The CDR3 extends over 15 amino acids. The CDR3 here is CSAIPGQISNQPQHF. CDR3 DNA: TGCAGTGCAATCCCGGGACAAATTAGCAATCAGCCCCAGCATTTT.

This clonotype is termed medium-sized. The chain couples TRBV6-2 or TRBV6-3 to TRBJ2-1; 7 bases fit TRBD2. CDR3 length: 14 amino acids. Unmatched junction bases numbered 7, after V lost 6 bases and J lost 5 bases. Germline-derived CDR1 and CDR2 are MNHEY and SVGEGT. CDR3 DNA sequence: TGTGCCAGCAGCTCCGAGGGAGGGCACAATGAGCAGTTCTTC. It yields the protein CASSSEGGHNEQFF.

The chain joins TRBV11-2 to TRBJ2-7; 9 bases match TRBD1. The CDR3 spans 15 residues. V gave up 2 bases and J gave up 6 bases; unmatched junction bases: 8. Germline CDR1 is SGHAT and CDR2 is FQNNGV. Here the CDR3 DNA reads TGTGCCAGCAGCTTAAAGACAGGGGGGGCCTCCGAGCAGTACTTC. This sequence encodes CASSLKTGGASEQYF.

The chain employs TRBV14 and TRBJ2-3; D is perhaps TRBD1 (5 bases). Germline values: CDR1 SGHDN, CDR2 FVKESK. The ends were cut back, 4 bases at V and 4 bases at J, with 21 bases in the middle. The CDR3 length is 17 residues. The CDR3 DNA is TGTGCCAGCAGCCCTGGGTGGGCGGAACAGGTAGCAGATACGCAGTATTTT. Translated, it gives CASSPGWAEQVADTQYF. The variable domain in full, with the rest retrieved from reference TRBV14 and TRBJ2-3, is EAGVTQFPSHSVIEKGQTVTLRCDPISGHDNLYWYRRVMGKEIKFLLHFVKESKQDESGMPNNRFLAERTGGTYSTLKVQPAELEDSGVYFCASSPGWAEQVADTQYFGPGTRLTVL.

By share, this clonotype counts as medium-sized. This rearrangement joins TRBV9 to TRBJ1-1; the D is unclear. V lost 0 bases, J lost 1 base, and 10 bases lay in between. This CDR3 comprises 15 residues. The V gene's germline CDR1 is SGDLS and CDR2 YYNGEE. The CDR3 sequence: CASSVGIPANTEAFF. In DNA form, the CDR3 reads TGTGCCAGCAGCGTAGGGATCCCGGCGAACACTGAAGCTTTCTTT.

This clonotype rates as medium-sized. J is TRBJ2-1 and V is TRBV12-3 or TRBV12-4; the D is unclear. The CDR3 totals 10 residues. V was clipped by 6 bases and J by 12 bases, with 9 bases between them. As DNA, the CDR3 is TGTGCCAGCAGCCGCGTAGGGCAGTTCTTC. Translated: CASSRVGQFF.

This clonotype counts as medium-sized. This sequence joins TRBV14 and TRBJ2-7; possible D gene TRBD2, 7 bases. Germline CDR1 SGHDN, CDR2 FVKESK. The V gene lost 4 bases and the J gene lost 6 bases, with 16 bases spanning the gap. This CDR3 is built from 14 residues. In DNA form, the CDR3 reads TGTGCCAGCAGCCGGGGGCGGGAGACGTTCGAGCAGTACTTC. Protein: CASSRGRETFEQYF.

This rearrangement joins TRBV15 to TRBJ2-7; 9 positions agree with TRBD1. Unmatched junction bases numbered 8, after V lost 5 bases and J lost 3 bases. The CDR3 spans 15 residues. The V gene's germline CDR1 is LNHNV and CDR2 YYDKDF (reference sequence). The CDR3 sequence is CATSLGRDRVYEQYF. Here the CDR3 DNA reads TGTGCCACCAGCCTGGGCAGGGACAGGGTCTACGAGCAGTACTTC.

This chain connects TRBV10-3 to TRBJ1-2; D is undetermined. Trimming cost V 3 bases and J 5 bases, with 10 bases left between them. Per germline, CDR1 ENHRY and CDR2 SYGVKD. The CDR3 spans 13 residues. The CDR3 here is CAISERTTYGYTF. The CDR3 bases are TGTGCCATCAGTGAAAGGACTACTTATGGCTACACCTTC.

J is TRBJ2-2 and V is TRBV6-6; perhaps TRBD2 as D (6 bases). The CDR3 consists of 11 residues. The V end lost 8 bases, the J end lost 9 bases, and 10 bases lay between the germline ends. From germline, CDR1 is MNHNY and CDR2 SVGAGI (reference sequence). CDR3 residues: CASRLVWELFF. The CDR3 DNA reads TGTGCCAGCCGACTAGTGTGGGAGCTGTTTTTT.

This clonotype is medium-sized by share. V usage is TRBV14 and J usage is TRBJ2-7; D is ambiguous. Germline values: CDR1 SGHDN, CDR2 FVKESK. Trimming left V 5 bases short and J 3 bases short, with 8 bases between. CDR3 length equals 12 residues. CDR3: CASSSANYEQYF. CDR3 nucleotides: TGTGCCAGCAGCTCAGCGAACTACGAGCAGTACTTC. Based on the CDR3 plus reference TRBV14 and TRBJ2-7, the full variable domain is EAGVTQFPSHSVIEKGQTVTLRCDPISGHDNLYWYRRVMGKEIKFLLHFVKESKQDESGMPNNRFLAERTGGTYSTLKVQPAELEDSGVYFCASSSANYEQYFGPGTRLTVT.

This clonotype was counted only a few times. The chain couples TRBV12-3 or TRBV12-4 to TRBJ1-1; weak D call: TRBD1 (5 bases). The CDR3 spans 17 residues. V was pared by 6 bases and J by 3 bases, with 23 bases between. In DNA form, the CDR3 reads TGTGCCAGCAGGGGCCGCCGTCAGTCGGGGGGGTACACTGAAGCTTTCTTT. Translation: CASRGRRQSGGYTEAFF.

The V call is TRBV29-1, the J call TRBJ2-3; unclear D gene. Trimming took off 0 bases at V and 0 bases at J, with 4 bases between the two ends. CDR1 and CDR2 (germline): SQVTM, ANQGSEA. CDR3 size: 13 residues. CDR3 sequence (DNA): TGCAGCGTTGAAGATTGGAGCACAGATACGCAGTATTTT. It encodes CSVEDWSTDTQYF.

The chain combines TRBV12-3 or TRBV12-4 with TRBJ1-5; no reliable D call. The CDR3 is 17 amino acids. The ends were cut back, 2 bases at V and 3 bases at J, with 17 bases in the middle. The CDR3 loop is CASSLPYHVGINQPQHF. The CDR3 DNA sequence: TGTGCCAGCAGTTTACCCTATCATGTGGGCATCAATCAGCCCCAGCATTTT.

The J gene is TRBJ1-2, the V gene TRBV5-6, with D possibly being TRBD1 (5 bases). Germline lookup yields CDR1 SGHDT and CDR2 YYEEEE. The V and J ends lost 1 base and 5 bases respectively, with 18 bases between them. The CDR3 length is 16 residues. This CDR3 reads CASSLLGTSSPYGYTF. The CDR3 DNA reads TGTGCCAGCAGCTTGCTCGGGACCTCTAGTCCATATGGCTACACCTTC.

This clonotype is termed medium-sized. This chain joins TRBV6-1 and TRBJ1-3; D is unresolved. Germline lookup yields CDR1 MNHNS and CDR2 SASEGT. CDR3 length: 18 residues. Trimming left V 6 bases short and J 0 bases short, with 21 bases between. The CDR3 region is CASRRRLETPYSGNTIYF. CDR3 bases: TGTGCCAGCAGACGCAGGCTGGAGACCCCGTACTCTGGAAACACCATATATTTT.

The CDR3 DNA sequence: TGCGCCAGCAGCTCAAATCCGGCCGGGTTACGTTACAATGAGCAGTTCTTC. Residues: CASSSNPAGLRYNEQFF. The V and J genes are TRBV5-1 and TRBJ2-1; D remains unclear. CDR3 length: 17 residues. Germline V gives CDR1 SGHRS, CDR2 YFSETQ. The V end was cut by 3 bases, the J end by 4 bases, with 20 bases between.

This clonotype has a handful of counts. The J gene is TRBJ1-5, the V gene TRBV30; maybe TRBD1 (5 bases). The CDR3 is 13 amino acids. CDR1 is GTSNPN and CDR2 is SVGIG in the germline V gene (reference sequence). V lost 2 bases and J lost 3, with 8 bases in between. The CDR3 loop reads CAWSLQVNQPQHF. Written as DNA, the CDR3 is TGTGCCTGGAGTTTACAGGTCAATCAGCCCCAGCATTTT.

Sample share makes this clonotype large. The J gene is TRBJ2-5, the V gene TRBV7-3; the match to TRBD1 covers 8 bases. V shed 4 bases, J shed 4 bases, and the junction held 5 bases outside the gene matches. The length of the CDR3 is 14 residues. Germline lookup yields CDR1 SGHTA and CDR2 FQGTGA. CDR3 in DNA: TGTGCCAGCAGCTCAACCGGACAGGGAGAGACCCAGTACTTC. Amino acids: CASSSTGQGETQYF.

By sample fraction, this clonotype is medium-sized. The rearrangement joins TRBV29-1 to TRBJ1-2; D call uncertain. V dropped 0 bases and J dropped 1 base, with 6 bases sitting between them. CDR3 size: 13 residues. Germline-derived CDR1 and CDR2 are SQVTM and ANQGSEA. CDR3 sequence: CSVEEGNNYGYTF. The CDR3 DNA is TGCAGCGTTGAAGAGGGAAATAACTATGGCTACACCTTC.